This TCR beta chain was captured in a study of blood T cell repertoires in COVID-19. Overall study context: Sources were T cells, B-cell-depleted T cells, or PBMCs; the material itself was cDNA or gDNA.

CDR1 and CDR2 from the germline V gene are SGHTA and FQGNSA. This CDR3 has 14 amino acids. Losses at the gene ends were 4 bases for V and 2 bases for J; bases not matched to a gene: 3. Clones were sequenced by immunoSEQ multiplex PCR, and TCRdb holds only the in-frame ones, with some missing. Seen here are 30,000 to 40,000 clones, roughly 88% observed once, and the top ten hold approximately 20%. This chain connects TRBV7-2 to TRBJ1-2; 8 nucleotides line up with TRBD1. This sequence originates from a man older than 75 with acute or convalescent COVID-19. The sequenced sample was peripheral blood. CDR3 sequence (DNA): TGTGCCAGCAGCTGGCAGGGGGCGAACTATGGCTACACCTTC. Amino acids: CASSWQGANYGYTF.